The rows below give T cell receptor beta chains drawn from one sample of a study of metastatic and nonmetastatic thyroid tumors. TCRdb re-called clones via MiXCR from the PCR reads. Counted here are more than 12,000 clones, about 21% occurring once; the ten biggest clones make up 13%. Sequenced sample: blood. These receptors all come from a female donor with papillary thyroid cancer or a benign thyroid nodule (not recorded which). Some clones in this sample may be carry-over from other donors' samples. Each CDR3 is given with its conserved first and last residue. Each record gives: D gene, V gene, J gene, clone size, CDR3 DNA, CDR3 protein. A D gene is named only where the DNA matches it firmly. The size entry is marked missing in some rows and otherwise reads once, few, many or a size class.

NA	TRBV2	TRBJ2-3	medium-sized	TGTGCCAGCAGTCCAGGCGGGGATACGCAGTATTTT	CASSPGGDTQYF
NA	TRBV9	TRBJ1-3	many	TGTGCCAGCAGCGTAGGCGGCTGGGGGGGGAACACCATATATTTT	CASSVGGWGGNTIYF
TRBD2	TRBV4-1	TRBJ2-1	NA	TGCGCCAGCATCCGGGGACTAGCGGTAGTCAGTGAGCAGTTCTTC	CASIRGLAVVSEQFF
NA	TRBV27	TRBJ1-6	medium-sized	TGTGCCAGCAGTTTATCGGGTGCCTCCTATAATTCACCCCTCCACTTT	CASSLSGASYNSPLHF
TRBD2	TRBV6-1	TRBJ2-3	NA	TGTGCCAGCAGTCGGGGGGGCTCAGATACGCAGTATTTT	CASSRGGSDTQYF
NA	TRBV2	TRBJ2-1	many	TGTGCCAGCAGTGAAGGGGCCGGCGAGCAGTTCTTC	CASSEGAGEQFF
NA	TRBV3-1	TRBJ2-7	many	TGTGCCAGCAGTGTGGACAGCGAGCAGTACTTC	CASSVDSEQYF
NA	TRBV20-1	TRBJ2-2	NA	TGCAGTGCTACATTGACGGCGGATGGGTACGGGGAGCTGTTTTTT	CSATLTADGYGELFF
TRBD2	TRBV20-1	TRBJ2-1	NA	TGCAGTTCTACGGGACTAGCGGGAGGCAATGACCAGTTCTTC	CSSTGLAGGNDQFF
NA	TRBV25-1	TRBJ1-2	many	TGTGCCAGCAGTGAATCTCTGGGGCGTAGCTATGGCTACACCTTC	CASSESLGRSYGYTF
TRBD2	TRBV12-3/TRBV12-4	TRBJ2-2	few	TGTGCCAGTAGAATCCTAGCGGGAAGGAACACCGGGGAGCTGTTTTTT	CASRILAGRNTGELFF
NA	TRBV2	TRBJ1-2	few	TGTGCCAGCACGAGAAATCAGGTATCGAACTATGGCTACACCTTC	CASTRNQVSNYGYTF
NA	TRBV20-1	TRBJ1-2	few	TGCAGTGCTAGAGTGGGGGCTAATAACTATGGCTACACCTTC	CSARVGANNYGYTF